The source of this T cell receptor (beta chain) is a study of post-analysis software for immune sequencing data. Whole-study results and caveats: Compared with controls, patients had more of five TRBV segments, including TRBV5-6, TRBV5-1 and TRBV20-1.

cDNA libraries for TCR beta contained unique molecular identifiers. TCRdb re-called the PCR reads through MiXCR, storing one row per CDR3 protein. The repertoire has under 200,000 distinct CDR3 sequences, 29% of them found once; the top ten carry approximately 3.6%. Germline CDR1 MNHEY, CDR2 SMNVEV (reference sequence). Trimming shortened V by 2 bases and J by 4 bases, and 11 bases separated the two germline ends. There are 14 residues in the CDR3. This clonotype was counted a few times. Its target is unknown. The V and J genes are TRBV27 and TRBJ1-1, with a tentative D call TRBD1 (6 bases). Sequenced: blood. This receptor was obtained from a girl aged 2-17 years with multiple sclerosis. CDR3 nucleotide sequence: TGTGCCAGCAGTTTAAGGGGGGCCGGCACTGAAGCTTTCTTT. Encoded protein: CASSLRGAGTEAFF.